Each of the 29 T cell receptor beta chains below was sequenced from the same sample in a study of glioma-infiltrating T cells. Using RNA template, CDR3s of TCR alpha and beta were amplified with iRepertoire arm-PCR. TCRdb re-analysed the multiplex PCR reads in MiXCR, keeping a single row per CDR3 protein. The table lists about 190,000 distinct CDR3 sequences, 32% of them singletons. Source material: glioma tissue, nonneoplastic brain tissue, or PBMCs (not recorded which). The receptors derive from a human donor with low-grade glioma or glioblastoma, undergoing nonglioma brain surgery, or in good health (not recorded which).

On this clonotype: A much more abundant neighbour one base away suggests this may be a read error. This chain connects TRBV29-1 to TRBJ2-3, with 13 bases aligning to TRBD2. The CDR3 has 13 residues. Germline V gene lookup returns CDR1 SQVTM and CDR2 ANQGSEA. DNA for the CDR3: TGCAGAGGGACTAGCGGGACAAGAGATACGCAGTATTTT. Its translation is CRGTSGTRDTQYF.

With regard to this clonotype: This CDR3 is missing its conserved last phenylalanine or tryptophan, likely due to a read error. The CDR3 here is CASSQDWSGGQETQYL. The CDR3 bases are TGTGCCAGCAGCCAAGATTGGTCCGGAGGACAAGAGACCCAGTACCTC. V usage is TRBV14 and J usage is TRBJ2-5, with a possible D match to TRBD2 (5 bases). The germline gives CDR1 SGHDN, CDR2 FVKESK. The CDR3 runs to 16 residues. V gave up 0 bases and J gave up 2 bases, with 13 bases separating them.

Only one count was recorded for this clonotype. It may be a read error: a sequence one base away is much more abundant. The chain combines TRBV15 with TRBJ2-1, with TRBD2 matching 7 bases. This CDR3 is built from 14 residues. The germline gives CDR1 LNHNV, CDR2 YYDKDF (reference sequence). CDR3 coding DNA: TGTGCCACCAGCAGAGTTCTAGCGGCTAATGAGCAGCTCTTC. Translated: CATSRVLAANEQLF.

Concerning this clonotype: It may be a read error: a sequence one base away is much more abundant. The J gene is TRBJ2-7, the V gene TRBV6-1, with D possibly matching TRBD1 (5 bases). This CDR3 region has 11 residues. Germline CDR1 MNHNS, CDR2 SASEGT. Here the CDR3 DNA reads TGTGCCAGAGGACATTCGGGCGAGCAGTGCTTC. It specifies CARGHSGEQCF.

With respect to this clonotype: A much larger clone differs by one base, so this may be a read error. V gene TRBV4-1 combines with J gene TRBJ2-1; D is unresolved. The CDR3 sequence is 16 residues long. The germline gives CDR1 MGHRA, CDR2 YSYEKL. The CDR3 protein is CASSVAHAVSYNEKFF. The CDR3 nucleotides are TGCGCCAGCAGCGTCGCACACGCGGTCTCCTACAATGAGAAGTTCTTC.

This clonotype was seen a handful of times. This chain links TRBV2 with TRBJ1-5, with a possible D match to TRBD1 (6 bases). Per germline, CDR1 SNHLY and CDR2 FYNNEI. V was shortened by 1 base and J by 11 bases, with 18 bases between the two germline ends. The CDR3 is 15 residues long. CDR3 sequence: CASSEEGRGAKAQHF. For the CDR3, the DNA is TGTGCCAGCAGTGAAGAGGGCAGGGGTGCAAAGGCCCAGCATTTT.

Points on this clonotype: Since a much larger clone is just one base distant, this may be a read error. This chain connects TRBV5-4 to TRBJ2-5; the D gene could be TRBD1 or TRBD2 (7 bases each). CDR1 is SGHNT, CDR2 YYREEE, per germline (reference sequence). This CDR3 has 14 amino acids. Trimming removed 1 base from V and 7 bases from J, with 14 bases in between. This CDR3 is CASSLRTGEGTQYF. The CDR3 coding sequence is TGTGCCAGCAGCTTGCGCACAGGGGAGGGGACCCAGTACTTC.

On this clonotype itself: Given a much more abundant clone one base away, this may be a read error. This chain links TRBV7-2 with TRBJ2-7, with TRBD2 as a possible D gene (6 bases). In germline, CDR1 is SGHTA, CDR2 FQGNSA. This CDR3 spans 15 amino acids. The CDR3: CANSLVGWTAGEQYF. The CDR3 coding sequence is TGTGCCAACAGCTTAGTGGGCTGGACGGCGGGGGAGCAGTACTTC.

This clonotype occurred many times. The chain recombines TRBV20-1 with TRBJ2-7, with a tentative D call TRBD2 (5 bases). The CDR3 spans 14 residues. Germline V CDR1 and CDR2: DFQATT, SNEGSKA (reference sequence). Trimming cost V 5 bases and J 1 base, with 15 bases left between them. CDR3: CSAPSSNPSYEQYF. The CDR3 nucleotides are TGCAGTGCTCCCTCTAGCAATCCTTCCTACGAGCAGTACTTC.

The chain recombines TRBV7-2 with TRBJ1-5; 9 bases align to TRBD1. CDR3 length equals 13 residues. Germline CDR1 is SGHTA and CDR2 is FQGNSA. J was trimmed by 13 bases and V by 4 bases; bases with no gene match: 8. CDR3 in amino acids: CASSSGQGLQQHF. CDR3 nucleotides: TGTGCCAGCAGCTCGGGACAGGGTTTGCAACAGCATTTT.

This clonotype has just a few counts. The chain combines TRBV3-1 with TRBJ2-3; D might be TRBD2 (5 bases). V lost 0 bases and J lost 5, with 12 bases in between. CDR3 size: 15 residues. Germline loops: CDR1 LGHDT, CDR2 YNNKEL (reference sequence). CDR3 DNA sequence: TGTGCCAGCAGCCAAGATACTAGAGGTGTAGATACGCAGTATTTT. It is translated as CASSQDTRGVDTQYF.

This clonotype was detected a few times. The chain recombines TRBV29-1 with TRBJ2-3; 10 bases are shared with TRBD2. CDR3 size: 15 residues. V lost 2 bases to trimming and J lost 5 bases; unmatched junction nucleotides: 7. The germline V gene has CDR1 SQVTM and CDR2 ANQGSEA. CDR3 residues: CSVEKAGGPRDTQYF. DNA for the CDR3: TGCAGCGTTGAAAAAGCGGGAGGGCCCAGAGATACGCAGTATTTT.

This clonotype has ten or more counts. The chain has TRBV4-1 and TRBJ1-5; no firm D call. Germline values: CDR1 MGHRA, CDR2 YSYEKL. The CDR3 extends over 15 amino acids. Between the trimmed V and J ends, which lost 6 bases and 1 base, there was a span of 13 bases. CDR3 amino acids: CASRANRGSNQPQHF. CDR3 coding DNA: TGCGCCAGCAGGGCAAACAGAGGGAGCAATCAGCCCCAGCATTTT.

On this clonotype itself: This may be a read error, as it is one base from a much larger clone. It is likely a read error, because the conserved phenylalanine at the end of the CDR3 is missing. The CDR3 region has the DNA TGTGCCAGCAGCTTTGGAGCGGGAGGGCCCGACGAGCAGTACTCC. Encoded protein: CASSFGAGGPDEQYS. V usage is TRBV7-9 and J usage is TRBJ2-7, with 10 bases matching TRBD2. Germline-derived CDR1 and CDR2 are SEHNR and FQNEAQ (reference sequence). Losses at the gene ends were 3 bases for V and 5 bases for J; bases not matched to a gene: 7. The CDR3 spans 15 residues.

The CDR3 DNA reads TGCGCCAGCAGCTTGGGACATGAAAATGAAAAACTGTTTTTT. Its protein is CASSLGHENEKLFF. The genes are TRBV5-1 and TRBJ1-4, with unresolved D. Germline V gene sequence: CDR1 SGHRS, CDR2 YFSETQ. CDR3 length: 14 residues. Trimming took 0 bases from V and 5 from J, leaving 8 bases between them.

The table lists this clonotype with a few counts. The chain recombines TRBV5-1 with TRBJ2-7; 10 nucleotides match TRBD2. The CDR3 contains 15 residues. The junction had 9 bases not matched to a gene; V was cut back by 4 bases and J by 5 bases. CDR1 SGHRS and CDR2 YFSETQ come from the germline V gene. CDR3 nucleotide sequence: TGCGCCAGCAGCCCTTCTAGCGGGAGATTCCACGAGCAGTACTTC. Encoded protein: CASSPSSGRFHEQYF.

This clonotype has more than one count but fewer than ten. The rearrangement uses TRBV29-1 and TRBJ2-7; TRBD1 aligns across 8 bases. Germline assignment: CDR1 SQVTM and CDR2 ANQGSEA. Germline trimming cut 5 bases from V and 5 bases from J; bases unmatched to any gene: 2. The CDR3 covers 11 residues. The CDR3 nucleotides are TGCAGCGTTAGGACAGGGAACGAGCAGTACTTC. It translates to CSVRTGNEQYF.

The chain has TRBV4-3 and TRBJ1-1, with a tentative D call TRBD1 (5 bases). The V gene's germline CDR1 is LGHNA and CDR2 YSLEER. This CDR3 spans 15 amino acids. The V and J ends lost 4 bases and 1 base respectively, with 13 bases between them. CDR3 sequence: CASSRMVQGNTEAFF. DNA of the CDR3: TGCGCCAGCAGCCGAATGGTGCAGGGGAACACTGAAGCTTTCTTT.

The rearrangement links TRBV20-1 to TRBJ2-7, with 10 positions matching TRBD2. CDR3 size: 18 residues. Germline assignment: CDR1 DFQATT and CDR2 SNEGSKA (reference sequence). Trimming took 2 bases from V and 2 from J; bases not matched to a gene: 15. The CDR3: CSARPGLAGARYTYEQYF. CDR3 coding DNA: TGCAGTGCTAGACCGGGCCTAGCGGGAGCTAGGTACACCTACGAGCAGTACTTC.

In its sample, this clonotype was seen many times. The rearrangement joins TRBV27 to TRBJ1-2, with TRBD1 matching over 11 bases. The CDR3 sequence is 13 residues long. Germline CDR1 and CDR2: MNHEY and SMNVEV (reference sequence). Losses at the gene ends were 3 bases for V and 8 bases for J; bases not matched to a gene: 2. Here the CDR3 DNA reads TGTGCCAGCAGTTTCGGACAGGGGGCCGGCTACACCTTC. Its translation: CASSFGQGAGYTF.

This clonotype was observed at least ten times. V usage is TRBV7-2 and J usage is TRBJ2-3; D is perhaps TRBD2 (5 bases). The CDR3 is 14 amino acids. CDR1 is SGHTA and CDR2 is FQGNSA in the germline V gene. The V gene lost 3 bases and the J gene lost 6 bases, with 13 bases spanning the gap. The CDR3 DNA sequence: TGTGCCAGCAGCTTTGGTACTGGCGGGGATACGCAGTATTTT. The encoded protein is CASSFGTGGDTQYF. Full variable domain (rest looked up from reference TRBV7-2 and TRBJ2-3): GAGVSQSPSNKVTEKGKDVELRCDPISGHTALYWYRQSLGQGLEFLIYFQGNSAPDKSGLPSDRFSAERTGGSVSTLTIQRTQQEDSAVYLCASSFGTGGDTQYFGPGTRLTVL.

This clonotype was counted many times. The genes are TRBV28 and TRBJ1-5, with D perhaps TRBD1 (6 bases). The CDR3 is 15 residues long. Between the trimmed V and J ends, which lost 7 bases and 6 bases, there was a span of 19 bases. Germline values: CDR1 MDHEN, CDR2 SYDVKM. CDR3 in DNA: TGTGCCAGCACTGGCGGGGAGGGGGAGGGTCAGCCCCAGCATTTT. This gives the protein CASTGGEGEGQPQHF.

This clonotype was counted ten times or more. This rearrangement joins TRBV28 to TRBJ2-3; possibly TRBD2 for D (5 bases). V was trimmed by 3 bases and J by 1 base, leaving 11 bases between them. The CDR3 has 15 residues. Germline loops: CDR1 MDHEN, CDR2 SYDVKM. The CDR3 sequence is CASSLRTRGTDTQYF. CDR3 nucleotides: TGTGCCAGCAGTTTGCGGACGAGGGGCACAGATACGCAGTATTTT.

The chain couples TRBV7-9 to TRBJ2-3; TRBD2 matches 10 bases. The CDR3 covers 18 residues. The V gene's germline CDR1 is SEHNR and CDR2 FQNEAQ (reference sequence). V lost 2 bases, J lost 0 bases, and 8 bases stayed unmatched. The DNA of the CDR3 is TGTGCCAGCAGCTTAACCCCACTAGCGGGGTTTAGCACAGATACGCAGTATTTT. This sequence encodes CASSLTPLAGFSTDTQYF.

This clonotype was counted only a few times. V and J are TRBV7-3 and TRBJ2-3; 8 positions agree with TRBD2. The CDR3 spans 17 residues. V was clipped by 0 bases and J by 2 bases; unmatched bases: 7. Germline loops: CDR1 SGHTA, CDR2 FQGTGA. CDR3 sequence: CASSLTGAGGPTDTQYF. CDR3 in DNA: TGTGCCAGCAGCTTAACAGGGGCGGGAGGTCCCACAGATACGCAGTATTTT.

This clonotype was picked up one time. V usage is TRBV4-1 and J usage is TRBJ2-7; 8 bases are shared with TRBD1. Germline CDR1 MGHRA, CDR2 YSYEKL. The CDR3 is 15 amino acids. The trim removed 8 bases at V and 5 bases at J, leaving 14 bases unmatched. CDR3 region: CASGAFGTGGDEQYF. CDR3 bases: TGCGCCAGCGGCGCCTTCGGGACAGGAGGCGACGAGCAGTACTTC.

This clonotype appeared many times. The V and J genes are TRBV10-3 and TRBJ2-3; D not certain. Trimming pared 2 bases from V and 0 bases from J, leaving 9 bases between. Germline V gives CDR1 ENHRY, CDR2 SYGVKD. CDR3 length: 15 amino acids. This CDR3 reads CAISETAVSTDTQYF. The CDR3 region has the DNA TGTGCCATCAGTGAGACGGCGGTTAGCACAGATACGCAGTATTTT.

This clonotype is labeled medium-sized. The chain carries TRBV6-6 and TRBJ1-6; D might be TRBD1 (6 bases). This CDR3 region has 16 residues. Between the trimmed V and J ends, which lost 0 bases and 3 bases, there was a span of 9 bases. Germline V gene sequence: CDR1 MNHNY, CDR2 SVGAGI (reference sequence). CDR3 in amino acids: CASSYSPGDYNSPLHF. For the CDR3, the DNA is TGTGCCAGCAGTTACTCGCCAGGGGACTATAATTCACCCCTCCACTTT.

The V and J genes are TRBV20-1 and TRBJ2-3, with 10 bases identical to TRBD2. V lost 6 bases, J lost 4 bases, and 13 bases stayed unmatched. The CDR3 is 16 residues long. The germline V gene has CDR1 DFQATT and CDR2 SNEGSKA (reference sequence). The CDR3 bases are TGCAGTGCCAGCAGCGCCCTAGCGGGAGAAGCAGATACGCAGTATTTT. It translates to CSASSALAGEADTQYF.